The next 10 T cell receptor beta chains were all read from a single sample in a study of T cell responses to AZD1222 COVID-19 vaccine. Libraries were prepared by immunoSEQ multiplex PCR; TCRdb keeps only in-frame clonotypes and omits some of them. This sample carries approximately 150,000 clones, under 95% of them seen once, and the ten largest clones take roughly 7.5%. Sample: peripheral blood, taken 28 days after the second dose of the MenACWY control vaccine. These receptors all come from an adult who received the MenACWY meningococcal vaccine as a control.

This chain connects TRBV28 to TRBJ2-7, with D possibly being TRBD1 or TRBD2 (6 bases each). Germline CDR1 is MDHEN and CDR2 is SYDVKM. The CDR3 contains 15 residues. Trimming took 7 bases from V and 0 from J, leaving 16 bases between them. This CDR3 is CASIIGGGSSYEQYF. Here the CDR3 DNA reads TGTGCCAGCATTATTGGAGGGGGGAGCTCCTACGAGCAGTACTTC. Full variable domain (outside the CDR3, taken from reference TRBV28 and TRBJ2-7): DVKVTQSSRYLVKRTGEKVFLECVQDMDHENMFWYRQDPGLGLRLIYFSYDVKMKEKGDIPEGYSVSREKKERFSLILESASTNQTSMYLCASIIGGGSSYEQYFGPGTRLTVT.

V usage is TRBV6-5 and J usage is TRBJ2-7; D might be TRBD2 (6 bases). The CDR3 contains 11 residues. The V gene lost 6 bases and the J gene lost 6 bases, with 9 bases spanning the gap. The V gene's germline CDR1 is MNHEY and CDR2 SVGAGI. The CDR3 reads CASRTRVEQYF. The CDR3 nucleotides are TGTGCCAGCAGGACTAGGGTCGAGCAGTACTTC.

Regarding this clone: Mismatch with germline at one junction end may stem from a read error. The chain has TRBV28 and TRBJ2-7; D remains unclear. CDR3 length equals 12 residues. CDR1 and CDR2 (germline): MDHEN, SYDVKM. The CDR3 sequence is CASRTSLTLEDF. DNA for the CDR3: TGTGCCAGCAGGACTTCCTTGACACTTGAAGACTTC.

CDR3 sequence (DNA): TGTGCCAGCAGTTACCCCTCCGAGCAGTACTTC. The encoded protein is CASSYPSEQYF. This chain links TRBV6-2 or TRBV6-3 with TRBJ2-7; D remains ambiguous. The CDR3 is made up of 11 amino acids. The germline V gene has CDR1 MNHEY and CDR2 SVGEGT. The V end was cut by 2 bases, the J end by 6 bases, with 5 bases between.

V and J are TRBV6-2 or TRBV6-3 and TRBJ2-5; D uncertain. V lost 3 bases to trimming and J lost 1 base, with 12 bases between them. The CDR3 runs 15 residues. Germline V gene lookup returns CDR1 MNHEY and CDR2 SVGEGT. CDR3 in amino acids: CASSYYDTIQETQYF. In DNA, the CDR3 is TGTGCCAGCAGTTATTATGACACCATCCAAGAGACCCAGTACTTC.

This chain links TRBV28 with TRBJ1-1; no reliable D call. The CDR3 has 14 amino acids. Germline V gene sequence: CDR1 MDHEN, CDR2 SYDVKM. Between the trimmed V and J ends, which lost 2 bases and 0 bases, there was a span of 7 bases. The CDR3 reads CASSLGTLNTEAFF. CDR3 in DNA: TGTGCCAGCAGTTTAGGTACTTTGAACACTGAAGCTTTCTTT.

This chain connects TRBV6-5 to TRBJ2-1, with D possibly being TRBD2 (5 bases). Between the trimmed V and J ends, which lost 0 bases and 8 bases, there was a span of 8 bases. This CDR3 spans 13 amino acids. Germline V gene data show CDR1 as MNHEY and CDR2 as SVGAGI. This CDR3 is CASSYSSGYEQFF. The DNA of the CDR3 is TGTGCCAGCAGTTACTCATCGGGGTATGAGCAGTTCTTC.

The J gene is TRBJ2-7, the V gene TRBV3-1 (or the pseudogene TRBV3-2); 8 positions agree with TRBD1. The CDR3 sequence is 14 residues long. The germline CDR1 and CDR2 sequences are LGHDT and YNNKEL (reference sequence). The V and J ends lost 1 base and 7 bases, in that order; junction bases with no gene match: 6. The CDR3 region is CASSQVGTGREQYF. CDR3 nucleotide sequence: TGTGCCAGCAGCCAAGTAGGGACAGGAAGGGAGCAGTACTTC.

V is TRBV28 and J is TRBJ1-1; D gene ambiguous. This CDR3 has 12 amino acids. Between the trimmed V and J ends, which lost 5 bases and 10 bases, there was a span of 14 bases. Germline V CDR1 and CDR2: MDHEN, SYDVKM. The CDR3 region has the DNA TGTGCCAGCAGTCTACTCAGTGGGCTAGCTTTCTTT. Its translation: CASSLLSGLAFF. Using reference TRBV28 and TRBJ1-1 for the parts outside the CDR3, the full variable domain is DVKVTQSSRYLVKRTGEKVFLECVQDMDHENMFWYRQDPGLGLRLIYFSYDVKMKEKGDIPEGYSVSREKKERFSLILESASTNQTSMYLCASSLLSGLAFFGQGTRLTVV.

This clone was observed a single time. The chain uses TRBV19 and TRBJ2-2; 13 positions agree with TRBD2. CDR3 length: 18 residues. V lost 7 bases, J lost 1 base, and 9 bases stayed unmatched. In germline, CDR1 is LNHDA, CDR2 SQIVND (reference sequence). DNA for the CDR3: TGTGCCAGTACCACCTGGAGGACTAGCGGGGGGAACACCGGGGAGCTGTTTTTT. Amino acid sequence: CASTTWRTSGGNTGELFF.